These 22 T cell receptor beta chains share one sample of origin, sequenced in a study of shared clonotypes between healthy human individuals. Produced via immunoSEQ multiplex PCR; TCRdb's table is partial and in-frame only. The table has a few million clones, approximately 94% seen once. Sequencing input: naive CD4+ T cells sorted from blood. Documented subset: CD45RA+ positively selected. Receptor source: a man aged 18 to 30 in good health.

The CDR3 sequence: CASSYIGTAITGELFF. The CDR3 nucleotides are TGTGCCAGCAGCTATATCGGGACAGCCATTACCGGGGAGCTGTTTTTT. The V gene is TRBV7-6, the J gene TRBJ2-2; TRBD1 agrees at 7 bases. CDR1 and CDR2 from the germline V gene are SGHVS and FNYEAQ. The CDR3 covers 16 residues. With V trimmed by 4 bases and J by 5 bases, 10 bases remained unmatched.

The rearrangement links TRBV7-6 to TRBJ1-6, with 12 nucleotides matching TRBD1. The CDR3 is made up of 16 amino acids. Germline V CDR1 and CDR2: SGHVS, FNYEAQ. Trimming removed 5 bases from V and 10 bases from J; junction bases left unmatched: 9. CDR3 in amino acids: CASSVRDRGQGSPLHF. Here the CDR3 DNA reads TGTGCCAGCAGCGTCCGGGACAGGGGGCAAGGATCACCCCTCCACTTT. Combining the CDR3 with reference TRBV7-6 and TRBJ1-6 gives the whole variable domain GAGVSQSPRYKVTKRGQDVALRCDPISGHVSLYWYRQALGQGPEFLTYFNYEAQQDKSGLPNDRFSAERPEGSISTLTIQRTEQRDSAMYRCASSVRDRGQGSPLHFGNGTRLTVT.

The CDR3 loop reads CASSPDRVISETQYF. The CDR3 coding sequence is TGTGCCAGCAGCCCCGACAGGGTAATATCCGAGACCCAGTACTTC. This rearrangement joins TRBV5-4 to TRBJ2-5; 7 nucleotides align to TRBD1. Germline CDR1 SGHNT, CDR2 YYREEE (reference sequence). The CDR3 runs to 15 residues. With V trimmed by 4 bases and J by 5 bases, 11 bases remained unmatched.

The chain joins TRBV2 to TRBJ2-5, with a weak D call TRBD2 (5 bases). The CDR3 consists of 13 residues. Germline lookup yields CDR1 SNHLY and CDR2 FYNNEI. The germline V and J ends were trimmed by 7 bases and 2 bases, with 11 bases remaining between them. CDR3 DNA: TGTGCCAGCATTCATAGCGAGCAAGAGACCCAGTACTTC. Translated: CASIHSEQETQYF.

The chain couples TRBV2 to TRBJ2-6; 7 nucleotides align to TRBD1. V lost 8 bases, J lost 0 bases, and 4 bases stayed unmatched. Germline CDR1 SNHLY, CDR2 FYNNEI. The CDR3 contains 15 residues. This chain's CDR3 is CASGGQSSGANVLTF. The DNA of the CDR3 is TGTGCCAGCGGGGGACAGAGCTCTGGGGCCAACGTCCTGACTTTC.

The chain joins TRBV6-1 to TRBJ1-5; 9 positions match TRBD1. Germline V gives CDR1 MNHNS, CDR2 SASEGT. Trimming cost V 3 bases and J 6 bases; bases outside gene matches: 6. The length of the CDR3 is 15 residues. This CDR3 is CASSEGQGGLQPQHF. The CDR3 DNA reads as TGTGCCAGCAGTGAGGGACAGGGAGGGCTTCAGCCCCAGCATTTT.

This sequence joins TRBV6-6 and TRBJ2-1, with D uncertain. The CDR3 extends over 15 amino acids. CDR1 and CDR2 from the germline V gene are MNHNY and SVGAGI (reference sequence). Trimming left V 2 bases short and J 2 bases short, with 10 bases between. DNA for the CDR3: TGTGCCAGCAGTTACCCGACCGGAGCCTACAATGAGCAGTTCTTC. It is translated as CASSYPTGAYNEQFF.

The gene calls are TRBV10-2 and TRBJ1-5; D remains unclear. The CDR3 consists of 14 residues. Germline V CDR1 and CDR2: WSHSY, SAAADI. V lost 6 bases, J lost 0 bases, and 9 bases lay in between. CDR3 bases: TGCGCCAGCAGACGGAGTGGTAGCAATCAGCCCCAGCATTTT. It codes for CASRRSGSNQPQHF.

J is TRBJ2-3 and V is TRBV5-1; maybe TRBD2 (9 bases). CDR3 size: 19 residues. Germline V gene data show CDR1 as SGHRS and CDR2 as YFSETQ. Trimming cost V 5 bases and J 4 bases, with 29 bases left between them. The CDR3 DNA is TGCGCCAGCAGGCCCGGACAGGGAGGTGCGGGAGGGCAAGCAGATACGCAGTATTTT. It translates to CASRPGQGGAGGQADTQYF.

The chain combines TRBV5-4 with TRBJ2-3, with a weak D call TRBD1 (6 bases). Germline V CDR1 and CDR2: SGHNT, YYREEE (reference sequence). V dropped 1 base and J dropped 3 bases, with 9 bases sitting between them. CDR3 length: 14 residues. The CDR3 DNA reads TGTGCCAGCAGCTTGAGGGACAAGACAGATACGCAGTATTTT. It translates to CASSLRDKTDTQYF.

The chain combines TRBV5-1 with TRBJ2-7; 7 positions agree with TRBD1. Losses at the gene ends were 4 bases for V and 3 bases for J; bases not matched to a gene: 7. The CDR3 is made up of 14 amino acids. CDR1 and CDR2 (germline): SGHRS, YFSETQ. As DNA, the CDR3 is TGCGCCAGCAGCATTCCCGGGACAGACTACGAGCAGTACTTC. This codes for CASSIPGTDYEQYF.

Notes on this clone: The sample carries other DNA sequences with the same CDR3. The V and J genes are TRBV5-1 and TRBJ2-3, with a weak D call TRBD1 (6 bases). Germline V gene data show CDR1 as SGHRS and CDR2 as YFSETQ. The CDR3 has 14 amino acids. V was trimmed by 1 base and J by 0 bases, leaving 6 bases between them. CDR3 DNA sequence: TGCGCCAGCAGCTTGCAGGGGAGCACAGATACGCAGTATTTT. Amino acids: CASSLQGSTDTQYF.

This chain links TRBV12-1 with TRBJ1-3; TRBD1 is the table's D call, not checked against the DNA. TRBV12-1 is a pseudogene locus. This CDR3 has 14 residues. The CDR3 region has the DNA TGTGCCAGCAGCTTACAGGGGGCTGGAAACACCATATATTTT. Its protein product is CASSLQGAGNTIYF.

The chain links TRBV27 to TRBJ2-3, with D perhaps matching TRBD2 (6 bases). Trimming removed 7 bases from V and 2 bases from J, with 19 bases in between. The CDR3 has 16 amino acids. The V gene's germline CDR1 is MNHEY and CDR2 SMNVEV (reference sequence). The DNA of the CDR3 is TGTGCCAGCAACAGAGGGCTAGCGCCTTTCACAGATACGCAGTATTTT. Translation: CASNRGLAPFTDTQYF.

The chain joins TRBV27 to TRBJ2-7; 11 nucleotides align to TRBD1. The CDR3 covers 16 residues. The ends lost 10 bases at V and 7 bases at J; junction bases unmatched: 18. Germline V CDR1 and CDR2: MNHEY, SMNVEV (reference sequence). CDR3 bases: TGTGCCACCCCACTTATTAACGGACAGGGGGCGGGGGAGCAGTACTTC. Its protein is CATPLINGQGAGEQYF.

The chain employs TRBV6-1 and TRBJ1-6, with D tentatively TRBD1 (6 bases). Trimming left V 8 bases short and J 14 bases short, with 25 bases between. CDR1 is MNHNS and CDR2 is SASEGT in the germline V gene. This CDR3 region has 15 residues. CDR3 residues: CASGTGSLGAGTLHF. CDR3 nucleotides: TGTGCCAGCGGAACGGGTAGCCTGGGGGCAGGGACCCTCCACTTT.

Comment on this clone: Other DNA sequences in the same sample also yield this CDR3. CDR3 region: CASSPGRGPNQPQHF. CDR3 nucleotide sequence: TGTGCCAGCTCACCGGGCCGGGGACCGAATCAGCCCCAGCATTTT. The rearrangement links TRBV18 to TRBJ1-5, with D perhaps matching TRBD1 (5 bases). The CDR3 is made up of 15 amino acids. The V gene lost 3 bases and the J gene lost 4 bases, with 13 bases spanning the gap. The germline CDR1 and CDR2 sequences are KGHSH and LQKENI. Complete variable domain (other parts from reference TRBV18 and TRBJ1-5): NAGVMQNPRHLVRRRGQEARLRCSPMKGHSHVYWYRQLPEEGLKFMVYLQKENIIDESGMPKERFSAEFPKEGPSILRIQQVVRGDSAAYFCASSPGRGPNQPQHFGDGTRLSIL.

V and J are TRBV4-1 and TRBJ2-7; no reliable D call. Germline V gene data show CDR1 as MGHRA and CDR2 as YSYEKL. The CDR3 is 15 residues long. Trimming shortened V by 0 bases and J by 2 bases, and 11 bases separated the two germline ends. The CDR3 spells CASSQDAATTYEQYF. Written as DNA, the CDR3 is TGCGCCAGCAGCCAAGACGCAGCTACTACCTACGAGCAGTACTTC.

The rearrangement joins TRBV2 to TRBJ2-2; D is undetermined. The germline CDR1 and CDR2 sequences are SNHLY and FYNNEI. The CDR3 is 13 amino acids. The V gene lost 8 bases and the J gene lost 2 bases, with 9 bases spanning the gap. The CDR3, as DNA: TGTGCCAGCGTCGCGACAAACACCGGGGAGCTGTTTTTT. Residues: CASVATNTGELFF.

This clone has just one count. CDR3 coding DNA: TGCAGTGCTTACAGCACCGGGGAGCTGTTTTTT. It specifies CSAYSTGELFF. This chain uses TRBV20-1 with TRBJ2-2, with unresolved D. Germline CDR1 reads DFQATT; CDR2 reads SNEGSKA (reference sequence). The CDR3 consists of 11 residues. The V and J ends lost 5 bases and 4 bases respectively, with 5 bases between them.

The chain links TRBV11-2 to TRBJ2-2; no clear D gene. The CDR3 extends over 15 amino acids. Germline loops: CDR1 SGHAT, CDR2 FQNNGV. V gave up 5 bases and J gave up 2 bases, with 12 bases separating them. The DNA of the CDR3 is TGTGCCAGCAGCATACCAGCCCCAAACACCGGGGAGCTGTTTTTT. This translates into CASSIPAPNTGELFF. Full variable domain (rest looked up from reference TRBV11-2 and TRBJ2-2): EAGVAQSPRYKIIEKRQSVAFWCNPISGHATLYWYQQILGQGPKLLIQFQNNGVVDDSQLPKDRFSAERLKGVDSTLKIQPAKLEDSAVYLCASSIPAPNTGELFFGEGSRLTVL.

This sequence joins TRBV19 and TRBJ1-2; TRBD1 might be the D (5 bases). The germline V and J ends were trimmed by 6 bases and 8 bases, with 13 bases remaining between them. Germline V gives CDR1 LNHDA, CDR2 SQIVND (reference sequence). There are 12 residues in the CDR3. CDR3 DNA sequence: TGTGCCAGTAGCCTCACAGGAAGCGGCTACACCTTC. Encoded protein: CASSLTGSGYTF.